This paragraph reports one T cell receptor (beta chain). The sample belongs to a study of blood T cell repertoires in COVID-19. CDR1 SGHTA and CDR2 FQGNSA come from the germline V gene. Trimming removed 5 bases from V and 2 bases from J, with 14 bases in between. The CDR3 contains 15 residues. Only in-frame clones appear in the TCRdb table, and some are missing; sequencing was by immunoSEQ multiplex PCR. The top ten clones hold under 1.3% of a sample with hundreds of thousands of clones, approximately 84% of them seen once. This chain links TRBV7-2 with TRBJ2-3; perhaps TRBD2 as D (6 bases). Material: PBMCs or T cells enriched from blood (not recorded which). This TCR was recovered from a woman aged 25 to 39 who had recovered from COVID-19. CDR3 amino acids: CASSARMRDTDTQYF. In DNA form, the CDR3 reads TGTGCCAGCAGCGCACGAATGCGGGACACAGATACGCAGTATTTT.